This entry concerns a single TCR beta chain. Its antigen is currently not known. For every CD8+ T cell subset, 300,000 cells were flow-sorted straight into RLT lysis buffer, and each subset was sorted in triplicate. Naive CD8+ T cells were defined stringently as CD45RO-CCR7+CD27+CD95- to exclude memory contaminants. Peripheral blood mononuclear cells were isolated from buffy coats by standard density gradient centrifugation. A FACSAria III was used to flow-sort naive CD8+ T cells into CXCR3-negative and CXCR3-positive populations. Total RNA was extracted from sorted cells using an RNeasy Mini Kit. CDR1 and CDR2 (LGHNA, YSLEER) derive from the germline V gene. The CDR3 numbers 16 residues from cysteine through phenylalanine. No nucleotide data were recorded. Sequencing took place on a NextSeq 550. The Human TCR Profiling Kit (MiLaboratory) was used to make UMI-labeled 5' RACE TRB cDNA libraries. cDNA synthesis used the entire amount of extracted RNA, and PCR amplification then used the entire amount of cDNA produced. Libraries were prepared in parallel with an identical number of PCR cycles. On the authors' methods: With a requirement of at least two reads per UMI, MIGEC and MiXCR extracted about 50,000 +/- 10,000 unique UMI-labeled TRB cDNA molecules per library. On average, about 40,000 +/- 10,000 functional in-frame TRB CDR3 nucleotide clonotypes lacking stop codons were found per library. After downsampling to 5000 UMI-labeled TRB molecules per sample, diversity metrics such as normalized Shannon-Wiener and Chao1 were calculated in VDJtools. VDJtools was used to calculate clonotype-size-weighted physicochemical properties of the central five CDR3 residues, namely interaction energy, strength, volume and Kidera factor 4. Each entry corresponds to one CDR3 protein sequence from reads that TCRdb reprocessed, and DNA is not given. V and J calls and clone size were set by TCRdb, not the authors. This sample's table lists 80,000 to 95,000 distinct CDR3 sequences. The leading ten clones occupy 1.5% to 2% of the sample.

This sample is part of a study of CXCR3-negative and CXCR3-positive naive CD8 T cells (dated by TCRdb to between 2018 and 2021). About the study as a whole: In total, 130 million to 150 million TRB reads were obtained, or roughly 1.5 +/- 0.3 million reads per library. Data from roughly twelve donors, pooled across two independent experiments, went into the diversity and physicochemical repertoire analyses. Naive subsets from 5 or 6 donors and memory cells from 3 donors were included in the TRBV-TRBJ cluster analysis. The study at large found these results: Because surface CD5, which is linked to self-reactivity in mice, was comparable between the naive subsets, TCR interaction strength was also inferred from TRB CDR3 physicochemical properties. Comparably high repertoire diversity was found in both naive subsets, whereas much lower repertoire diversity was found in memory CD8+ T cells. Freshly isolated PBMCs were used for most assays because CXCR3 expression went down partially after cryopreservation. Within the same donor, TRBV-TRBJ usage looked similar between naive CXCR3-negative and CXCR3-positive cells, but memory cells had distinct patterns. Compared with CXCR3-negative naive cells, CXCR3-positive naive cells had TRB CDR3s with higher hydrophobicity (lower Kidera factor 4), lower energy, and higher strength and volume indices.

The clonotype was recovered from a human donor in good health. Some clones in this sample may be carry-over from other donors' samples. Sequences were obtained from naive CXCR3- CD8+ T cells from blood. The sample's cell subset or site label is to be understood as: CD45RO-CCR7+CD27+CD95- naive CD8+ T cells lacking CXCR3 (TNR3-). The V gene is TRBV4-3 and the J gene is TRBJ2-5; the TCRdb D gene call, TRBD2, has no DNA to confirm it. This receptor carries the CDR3 CASSQVPAGGQETQYF.